This T cell receptor beta chain was observed in a study of blood T cells in healthy people across ages. General study results and limits: Older age coincided with a roughly linear decline in TCR beta diversity per million T cells. Diversity was higher, and naive CD4+ cells more numerous, in long-lived donors than in aged donors.

The extraction recovered at least 5.5 micrograms of total RNA per sample. With respect to this clonotype: Its matching antigen is unknown.

PCR was performed a second time for about 7 to 12 cycles using a sample-barcoded 5' primer and a J-beta primer mix. TCRdb passed the 5' RACE reads through MiXCR, listing each CDR3 protein once. The sample has about 770,000 distinct CDR3 sequences; 44% are singletons. Germline assignment: CDR1 SNHLY and CDR2 FYNNEI. The V end was cut by 11 bases, the J end by 6 bases, with 14 bases between. CDR3 size: 12 residues. Sequenced material: blood. The sequence was obtained from a man in his sixties in good health. This chain connects TRBV2 to TRBJ2-1; D unresolved. The CDR3 here is CAGRAQFNEQFF. DNA for the CDR3: TGTGCCGGAAGGGCACAGTTCAATGAGCAGTTCTTC.